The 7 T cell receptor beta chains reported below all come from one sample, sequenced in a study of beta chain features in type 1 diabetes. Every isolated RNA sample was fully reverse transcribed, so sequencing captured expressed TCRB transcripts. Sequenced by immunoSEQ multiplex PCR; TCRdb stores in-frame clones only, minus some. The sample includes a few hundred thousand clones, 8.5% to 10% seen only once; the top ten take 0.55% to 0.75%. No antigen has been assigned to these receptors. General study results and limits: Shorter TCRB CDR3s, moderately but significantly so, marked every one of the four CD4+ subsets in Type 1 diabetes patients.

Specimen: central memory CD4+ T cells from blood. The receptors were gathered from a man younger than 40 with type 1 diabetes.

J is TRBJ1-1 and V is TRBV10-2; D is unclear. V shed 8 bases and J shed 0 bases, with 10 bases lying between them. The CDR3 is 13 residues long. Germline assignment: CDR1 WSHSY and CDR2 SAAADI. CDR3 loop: CASRQWVNTEAFF. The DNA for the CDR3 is TGCGCCAGCCGCCAGTGGGTGAACACTGAAGCTTTCTTT.

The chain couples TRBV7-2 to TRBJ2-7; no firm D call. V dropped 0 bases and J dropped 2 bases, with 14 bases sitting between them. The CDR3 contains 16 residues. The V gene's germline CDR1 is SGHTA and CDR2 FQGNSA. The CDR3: CASSLALTPLTYEQYF. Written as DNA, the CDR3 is TGTGCCAGCAGCTTAGCGCTAACACCACTAACCTACGAGCAGTACTTC.

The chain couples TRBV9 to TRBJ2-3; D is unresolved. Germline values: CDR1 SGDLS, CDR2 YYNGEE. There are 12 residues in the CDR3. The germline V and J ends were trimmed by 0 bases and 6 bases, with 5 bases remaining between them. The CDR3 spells CASSVEGDTQYF. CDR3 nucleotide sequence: TGTGCCAGCAGCGTAGAGGGTGATACGCAGTATTTT.

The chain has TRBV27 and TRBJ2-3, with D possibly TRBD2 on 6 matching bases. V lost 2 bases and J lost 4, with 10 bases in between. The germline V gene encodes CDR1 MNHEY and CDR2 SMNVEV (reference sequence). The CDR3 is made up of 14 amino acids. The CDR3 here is CASSLKLAADTQYF. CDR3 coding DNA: TGTGCCAGCAGTTTAAAACTAGCTGCAGATACGCAGTATTTT.

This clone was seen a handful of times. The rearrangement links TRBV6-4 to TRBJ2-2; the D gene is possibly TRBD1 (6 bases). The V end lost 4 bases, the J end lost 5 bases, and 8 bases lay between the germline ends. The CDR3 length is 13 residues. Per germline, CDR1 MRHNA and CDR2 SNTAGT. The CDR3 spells CASSVTGTGELFF. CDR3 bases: TGTGCCAGCAGTGTGACAGGAACCGGGGAGCTGTTTTTT.

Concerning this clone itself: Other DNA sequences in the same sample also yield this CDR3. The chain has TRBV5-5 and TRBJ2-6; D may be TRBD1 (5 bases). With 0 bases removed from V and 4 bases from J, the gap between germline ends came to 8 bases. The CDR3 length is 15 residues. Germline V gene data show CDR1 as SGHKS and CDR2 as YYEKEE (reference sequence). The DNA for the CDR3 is TGTGCCAGCAGCTTGGAGGGGTCAGGGGCCAACGTCCTGACTTTC. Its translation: CASSLEGSGANVLTF.

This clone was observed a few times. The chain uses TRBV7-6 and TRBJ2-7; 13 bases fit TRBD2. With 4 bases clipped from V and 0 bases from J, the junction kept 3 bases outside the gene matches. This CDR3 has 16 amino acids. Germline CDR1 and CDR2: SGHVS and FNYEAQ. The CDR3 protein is CASSSRLAGGSYEQYF. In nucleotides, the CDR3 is TGTGCCAGCAGCTCGCGACTAGCGGGAGGCTCCTACGAGCAGTACTTC.